The 15 T cell receptor beta chains given below trace back to one sample, sequenced in a study of cytomegalovirus exposure and HLA in healthy donors. The PCR made use of 60 Vbeta and 13 Jbeta primers. Method: immunoSEQ multiplex PCR; TCRdb's copy keeps in-frame clones and lacks some. Among some 150,000 clones listed, around 88% were seen once. Sequencing was carried out using PBMCs. Source of these receptors: a woman in her 30s in good health and CMV-seronegative.

This sequence joins TRBV9 and TRBJ1-2, with a tentative D call TRBD1 (5 bases). Trimming took 2 bases from V and 8 from J, leaving 13 bases between them. Germline CDR1 SGDLS, CDR2 YYNGEE. The CDR3 is 13 amino acids. The CDR3 nucleotides are TGTGCCAGCAGCGTCCAGGGATGGTGGGGCTACACCTTC. This gives the protein CASSVQGWWGYTF. The full variable domain, completed using reference TRBV9 and TRBJ1-2, is DSGVTQTPKHLITATGQRVTLRCSPRSGDLSVYWYQQSLDQGLQFLIQYYNGEERAKGNILERFSAQQFPDLHSELNLSSLELGDSALYFCASSVQGWWGYTFGSGTRLTVV.

This chain connects TRBV5-1 to TRBJ2-3, with 8 bases identical to TRBD1. Germline V gives CDR1 SGHRS, CDR2 YFSETQ. The trim removed 4 bases at V and 4 bases at J, leaving 5 bases unmatched. This CDR3 is 14 amino acids long. The CDR3, as DNA: TGCGCCAGCAGCCTGGGACAGGTATCAGATACGCAGTATTTT. Amino acids: CASSLGQVSDTQYF.

The chain joins TRBV29-1 to TRBJ2-5, with D hard to call. TRBJ2-7 matches the DNA end more closely, so the J call is doubtful. Germline V gives CDR1 SQVTM, CDR2 ANQGSEA. This CDR3 comprises 12 residues. The CDR3 protein is CSVETVSYEQYF. CDR3 in DNA: TGCAGCGTTGAAACGGTATCCTACGAGCAGTACTTC.

V gene TRBV6-5 combines with J gene TRBJ2-6; D is unresolved. Germline-derived CDR1 and CDR2 are MNHEY and SVGAGI. The CDR3 runs 15 residues. The ends were cut back, 8 bases at V and 1 base at J, with 12 bases in the middle. The CDR3 nucleotides are TGTGCCAGCTGTCAGGTCGGATCTGGGGCCAACGTCCTGACTTTC. Its protein is CASCQVGSGANVLTF.

The J gene is TRBJ1-5, the V gene TRBV28; unclear D gene. Per the germline V gene, CDR1 is MDHEN and CDR2 is SYDVKM. The V end lost 4 bases, the J end lost 7 bases, and 14 bases lay between the germline ends. This CDR3 has 14 amino acids. CDR3 region: CASSYLTGRQPQHF. For the CDR3, the DNA is TGTGCCAGCAGTTATCTAACGGGAAGGCAGCCCCAGCATTTT.

The chain combines TRBV28 with TRBJ2-3; the match to TRBD2 covers 11 bases. V lost 6 bases, J lost 1 base, and 3 bases stayed unmatched. This CDR3 is 15 amino acids long. Looked up from germline, CDR1 is MDHEN and CDR2 is SYDVKM. The CDR3 DNA sequence: TGTGCCAGCAGGTTAGCGGGAGGGCGCACAGATACGCAGTATTTT. It specifies CASRLAGGRTDTQYF.

This clone has a single count. V usage is TRBV27 and J usage is TRBJ1-4; D possibly corresponds to TRBD1 (5 bases). This CDR3 region has 18 residues. The V end was cut by 2 bases, the J end by 0 bases, with 16 bases between. Germline V gene lookup returns CDR1 MNHEY and CDR2 SMNVEV (reference sequence). CDR3 residues: CASSLHGGGFATNEKLFF. The CDR3 DNA reads TGTGCCAGCAGTTTACACGGGGGAGGGTTTGCAACTAATGAAAAACTGTTTTTT.

This chain joins TRBV12-5 and TRBJ2-7; TRBD1 matches at 8 bases. The CDR3 length is 18 residues. Germline assignment: CDR1 LGHNT and CDR2 FRNRAP. Trimming took 2 bases from V and 4 from J; bases not matched to a gene: 16. The CDR3 sequence is CASGLRTLLRTGRYEQYF. The CDR3 DNA reads TGTGCTAGTGGTTTGCGAACGCTACTGAGGACAGGGAGATACGAGCAGTACTTC.

This clone came up a few times. The chain joins TRBV6-1 to TRBJ2-5; 7 bases line up with TRBD1. Germline CDR1 is MNHNS and CDR2 is SASEGT. Germline trimming cut 0 bases from V and 1 base from J; bases unmatched to any gene: 2. CDR3 size: 15 residues. The CDR3 DNA reads TGTGCCAGCAGTGAAGCTGGGACAGCCCAAGAGACCCAGTACTTC. Its translation: CASSEAGTAQETQYF.

In this sample, this clone turned up once. The chain links TRBV28 to TRBJ2-7; 7 positions match TRBD1. V trimming: 4 bases; J trimming: 3 bases; junction bases outside the gene matches: 9. Germline V lookup: CDR1 MDHEN, CDR2 SYDVKM. This CDR3 region has 15 residues. Here the CDR3 DNA reads TGTGCCAGCAGTTCCGCCGGGACAGACAGCTACGAGCAGTACTTC. Translation: CASSSAGTDSYEQYF.

V and J are TRBV4-3 and TRBJ2-2, with TRBD1 matching 9 bases. This CDR3 contains 15 residues. Trimming took 8 bases from V and 4 from J; bases not matched to a gene: 8. Germline V gene data show CDR1 as LGHNA and CDR2 as YSLEER. The CDR3 sequence: CASSDRGGVTGELFF. CDR3 in DNA: TGCGCCAGCTCGGACAGGGGTGGAGTCACCGGGGAGCTGTTTTTT.

The chain has TRBV27 and TRBJ1-1; D uncertain. The length of the CDR3 is 14 residues. V shed 4 bases and J shed 0 bases, with 9 bases lying between them. CDR1 is MNHEY, CDR2 SMNVEV, per germline (reference sequence). CDR3 amino acids: CASSSMDLNTEAFF. Here the CDR3 DNA reads TGTGCCAGCAGTTCGATGGACTTGAACACTGAAGCTTTCTTT.

The chain couples TRBV7-9 to TRBJ2-1, with 8 bases aligning to TRBD2. With 5 bases clipped from V and 15 bases from J, the junction kept 6 bases outside the gene matches. In germline, CDR1 is SEHNR, CDR2 FQNEAQ (reference sequence). This CDR3 comprises 11 residues. CDR3 coding DNA: TGTGCCAGCAGCGCCGGGACTAGTTGGTTCTTC. The encoded protein is CASSAGTSWFF.

The rearrangement links TRBV7-8 to TRBJ2-5, with a weak D call TRBD1 (5 bases). The DNA end is more similar to TRBJ2-7, so the J call may be wrong. CDR3 length equals 13 residues. Germline CDR1 and CDR2: SGHVS and FQNEAQ. Here the CDR3 DNA reads TGTGCCAGCAGCCCAGGGTCGCCCTACGAGCAGTACTTC. Translated: CASSPGSPYEQYF.

CDR3 loop: CASSWTSGSGTGELFF. CDR3 in DNA: TGTGCCAGCAGTTGGACTAGCGGGAGTGGCACCGGGGAGCTGTTTTTT. The rearrangement joins TRBV27 to TRBJ2-2; 13 positions match TRBD2. Germline V gene sequence: CDR1 MNHEY, CDR2 SMNVEV (reference sequence). This CDR3 has 16 amino acids. Trimming at V came to 4 bases and at J to 4 bases, leaving 3 bases not matched to a gene.